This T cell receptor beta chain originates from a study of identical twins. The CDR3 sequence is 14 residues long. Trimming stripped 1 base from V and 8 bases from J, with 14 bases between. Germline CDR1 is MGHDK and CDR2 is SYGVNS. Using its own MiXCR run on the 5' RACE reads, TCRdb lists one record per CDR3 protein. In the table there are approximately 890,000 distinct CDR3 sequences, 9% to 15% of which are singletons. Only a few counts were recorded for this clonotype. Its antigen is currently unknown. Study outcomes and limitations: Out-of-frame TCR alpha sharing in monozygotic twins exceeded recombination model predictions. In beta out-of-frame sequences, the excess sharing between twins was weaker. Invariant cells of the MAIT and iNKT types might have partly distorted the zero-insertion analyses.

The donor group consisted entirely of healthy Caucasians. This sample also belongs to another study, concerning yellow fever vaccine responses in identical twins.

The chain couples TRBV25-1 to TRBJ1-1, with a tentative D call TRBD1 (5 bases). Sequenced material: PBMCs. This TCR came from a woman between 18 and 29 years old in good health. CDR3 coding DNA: TGTGCCAGCAGTGAATCGGGTCAGGGCAGGGAAGCTTTCTTT. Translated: CASSESGQGREAFF.